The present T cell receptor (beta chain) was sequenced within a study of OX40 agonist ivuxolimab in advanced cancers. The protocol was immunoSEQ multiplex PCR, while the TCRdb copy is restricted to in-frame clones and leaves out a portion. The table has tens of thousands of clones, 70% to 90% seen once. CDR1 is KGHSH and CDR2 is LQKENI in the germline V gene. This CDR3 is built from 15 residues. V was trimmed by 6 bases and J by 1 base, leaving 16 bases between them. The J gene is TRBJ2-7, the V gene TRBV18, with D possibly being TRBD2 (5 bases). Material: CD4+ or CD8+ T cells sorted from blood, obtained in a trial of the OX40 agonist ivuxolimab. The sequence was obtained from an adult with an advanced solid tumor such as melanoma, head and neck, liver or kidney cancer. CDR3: CASSQTIGLSYEQYF. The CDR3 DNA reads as TGTGCCAGCTCGCAGACGATCGGACTTTCCTACGAGCAGTACTTC.